This TCR beta chain was captured by sequencing in a study of siplizumab effects on memory and regulatory T cells. Study-wide results and caveats: Greater diversity than memory cells seemed evident in naive T cells, which also appeared to be major alloresponse contributors. Mappable CD4+ clones that were alloreactive averaged approximately 64% Treg-derived with siplizumab versus 26.9% in controls.

Assays captured roughly 9.3 x 10^4 TCR templates per sample. Assay used: immunoSEQ multiplex PCR; TCRdb lists only in-frame clones, some missing. The sample has some 100,000 clones; 94% are singletons. CDR1 is MNHNS and CDR2 is SASEGT in the germline V gene. CDR3 length: 11 amino acids. The V and J ends lost 5 bases and 11 bases respectively, with 10 bases between them. Note on this clone: No antigen is known for it.

The chain combines TRBV6-1 with TRBJ1-5; D perhaps matches TRBD1 (5 bases). The TCR sequence derives from a human donor in good health. Sequencing was done on a sample of non-Treg CD4+ T cells sorted from blood. CDR3 residues: CASSQWGAQHF. CDR3 in DNA: TGTGCCAGCAGTCAGTGGGGGGCCCAGCATTTT.